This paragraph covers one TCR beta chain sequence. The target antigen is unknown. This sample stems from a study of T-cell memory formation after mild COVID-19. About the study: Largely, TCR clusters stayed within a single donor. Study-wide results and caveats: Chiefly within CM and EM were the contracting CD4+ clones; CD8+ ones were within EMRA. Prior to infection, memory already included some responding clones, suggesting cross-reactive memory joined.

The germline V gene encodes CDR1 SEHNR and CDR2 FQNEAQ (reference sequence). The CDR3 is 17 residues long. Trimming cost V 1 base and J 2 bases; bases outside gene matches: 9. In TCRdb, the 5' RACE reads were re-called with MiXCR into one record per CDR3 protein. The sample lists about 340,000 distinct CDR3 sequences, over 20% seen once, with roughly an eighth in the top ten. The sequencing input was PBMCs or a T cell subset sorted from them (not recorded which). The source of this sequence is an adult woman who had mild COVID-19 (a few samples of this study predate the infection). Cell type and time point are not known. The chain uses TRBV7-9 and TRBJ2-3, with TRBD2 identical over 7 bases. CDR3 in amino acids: CASSLVVLREITDTQYF. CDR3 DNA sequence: TGTGCCAGCAGCTTAGTTGTCTTGCGGGAGATCACAGATACGCAGTATTTT.